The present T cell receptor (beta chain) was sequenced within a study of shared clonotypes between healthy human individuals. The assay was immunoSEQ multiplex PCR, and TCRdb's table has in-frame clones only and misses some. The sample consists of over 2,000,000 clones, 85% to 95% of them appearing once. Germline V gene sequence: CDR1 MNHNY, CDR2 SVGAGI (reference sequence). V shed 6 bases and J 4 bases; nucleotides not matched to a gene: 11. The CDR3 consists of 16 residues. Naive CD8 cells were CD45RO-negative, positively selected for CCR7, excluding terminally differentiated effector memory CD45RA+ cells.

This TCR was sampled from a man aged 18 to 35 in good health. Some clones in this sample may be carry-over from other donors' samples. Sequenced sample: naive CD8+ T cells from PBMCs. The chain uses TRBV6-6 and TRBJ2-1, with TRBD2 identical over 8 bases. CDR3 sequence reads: CASSPQAGEVYNEQFF. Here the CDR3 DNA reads TGTGCCAGCAGCCCACAAGCGGGGGAAGTTTACAATGAGCAGTTCTTC.